This T cell receptor (beta chain) derives from a study of beta chain features in type 1 diabetes. General study points: Researchers report that Type 1 diabetes patients had moderately but significantly shorter TCRB CDR3s across all four CD4+ subsets. Patients and controls would be equally affected if PCR favored shorter templates.

A word on this clone: The target antigen is unknown.

The study reverse transcribed the entire isolated RNA, so it sequenced expressed TCRB transcripts. Profiled with immunoSEQ multiplex PCR; TCRdb holds only in-frame clones, not every one. This sample has about 700,000 clones, with under 15% found just once. CD45RO/CCR7/CD25/CD127/CD95/CD27 separated CD4+ naive, central memory, regulatory and stem cell-like memory cells by sorting. The ends were cut back, 3 bases at V and 0 bases at J, with 7 bases in the middle. Germline loops: CDR1 SGHNT, CDR2 YYREEE (reference sequence). This CDR3 comprises 14 residues. This clonotype originated in a man aged 18-30 years with type 1 diabetes. What was sequenced was naive CD4+ T cells from blood. The gene calls are TRBV5-4 and TRBJ2-1; D is uncertain. The CDR3 is CASSWDSSYNEQFF. The CDR3 region has the DNA TGTGCCAGCAGCTGGGATAGCTCCTACAATGAGCAGTTCTTC. Full variable domain (missing parts from reference TRBV5-4 and TRBJ2-1): ETGVTQSPTHLIKTRGQQVTLRCSSQSGHNTVSWYQQALGQGPQFIFQYYREEENGRGNFPPRFSGLQFPNYSSELNVNALELDDSALYLCASSWDSSYNEQFFGPGTRLTVL.